One sample yielded the 28 T cell receptor beta chains listed below, sequenced in a study of T cells in localized non-small cell lung cancer. Assay used: immunoSEQ multiplex PCR; TCRdb lists only in-frame clones, some missing. The sample has about 70,000 clones, approximately 84% seen once. The input for sequencing was peripheral blood, taken before any cancer treatment. Receptors originate from a female donor of 60 years or more with stage I lung adenocarcinoma.

This chain links TRBV29-1 with TRBJ2-3, with TRBD2 matching over 7 bases. This CDR3 is 14 amino acids long. The germline V gene has CDR1 SQVTM and CDR2 ANQGSEA. Unmatched junction bases numbered 6, after V lost 6 bases and J lost 0 bases. CDR3 coding DNA: TGCAGCGTGGGACTACTTGGGAGCACAGATACGCAGTATTTT. Translation: CSVGLLGSTDTQYF.

This clone was seen only a few times. The gene calls are TRBV6-1 and TRBJ2-7; TRBD1 might be the D (6 bases). Trimming removed 1 base at V and 3 bases at J, with 13 bases between. This CDR3 is 15 amino acids long. CDR1 MNHNS and CDR2 SASEGT come from the germline V gene. The DNA for the CDR3 is TGTGCCAGCAGTGAAGGGGCAGGGGCGAACTACGAGCAGTACTTC. It specifies CASSEGAGANYEQYF.

This clone was seen just once. The rearrangement uses TRBV4-3 and TRBJ2-3; 8 nucleotides match TRBD2. With V trimmed by 4 bases and J by 5 bases, 11 bases remained unmatched. Looked up from germline, CDR1 is LGHNA and CDR2 is YSLEER. The CDR3 loop spans 16 amino acids. The CDR3 sequence is CASSLEASGYGDTQYF. The CDR3 DNA is TGCGCCAGCAGCCTGGAGGCTAGCGGGTACGGAGATACGCAGTATTTT.

This chain links TRBV6-4 with TRBJ1-1; no firm D call. The CDR3 spans 13 residues. Deletions cut 4 bases from V and 2 bases from J, with 8 bases between. From germline, CDR1 is MRHNA and CDR2 SNTAGT. The chain's CDR3 is CASSVQPNTEAFF. DNA for the CDR3: TGTGCCAGCAGTGTCCAGCCTAACACTGAAGCTTTCTTT.

V and J are TRBV19 and TRBJ2-3; D is uncertain. CDR1 and CDR2 from the germline V gene are LNHDA and SQIVND (reference sequence). V was cut by 4 bases and J by 6 bases, with 8 bases left in between. This CDR3 is built from 12 residues. CDR3 bases: TGTGCCAGTAGTAAAGTCCGGGATACGCAGTATTTT. The encoded protein is CASSKVRDTQYF.

The chain couples TRBV11-2 to TRBJ2-7; the D is unclear. Germline V gene lookup returns CDR1 SGHAT and CDR2 FQNNGV. V was shortened by 5 bases and J by 0 bases, with 11 bases between the two germline ends. This CDR3 region has 14 residues. The CDR3 region is CASSADVSSYEQYF. The CDR3 nucleotides read TGTGCCAGCAGCGCCGACGTTAGCTCCTACGAGCAGTACTTC.

Note on this clone: The junction shows a germline mismatch at one end, possibly a read error. The J gene is TRBJ2-5, the V gene TRBV7-7; 14 positions agree with TRBD2. The CDR3 has 17 amino acids. Germline V gene lookup returns CDR1 SSHAT and CDR2 FNYEAQ (reference sequence). In DNA, the CDR3 is TGTGCTAGCAGCCCCGGACTAGCGGGGGGAAACCAAGAGACCCAGTACTTC. Its protein product is CASSPGLAGGNQETQYF.

The rearrangement uses TRBV15 and TRBJ2-3; TRBD2 agrees at 7 bases. Trimming at V came to 0 bases and at J to 1 base, leaving 4 bases not matched to a gene. The CDR3 spans 16 residues. Germline V gene data show CDR1 as LNHNV and CDR2 as YYDKDF (reference sequence). Written as DNA, the CDR3 is TGTGCCACCAGCAGAGATGCACGGGAGGGCACAGATACGCAGTATTTT. As protein: CATSRDAREGTDTQYF.

The chain carries TRBV15 and TRBJ2-2; D unclear. CDR1 and CDR2 from the germline V gene are LNHNV and YYDKDF (reference sequence). The V end was cut by 0 bases, the J end by 5 bases, with 13 bases between. The CDR3 is 16 residues long. The CDR3 spells CATSRDSNRLTGELFF. The CDR3 region has the DNA TGTGCCACCAGCAGAGATTCGAATCGGCTAACCGGGGAGCTGTTTTTT.

The chain joins TRBV5-1 to TRBJ2-7; either TRBD1 or TRBD2 may supply D (5 bases each). This CDR3 has 15 residues. V gave up 0 bases and J gave up 2 bases, with 12 bases separating them. Germline CDR1 is SGHRS and CDR2 is YFSETQ. The CDR3: CASSLEWGTPYEQYF. The DNA of the CDR3 is TGCGCCAGCAGCTTGGAATGGGGGACCCCCTACGAGCAGTACTTC.

This clone turned up a few times. V is TRBV5-4 and J is TRBJ2-5, with D tentatively TRBD1 (5 bases). This CDR3 is 16 amino acids long. The ends were cut back, 0 bases at V and 1 base at J, with 13 bases in the middle. Looked up from germline, CDR1 is SGHNT and CDR2 is YYREEE (reference sequence). CDR3 amino acids: CASSLGGSTAQETQYF. CDR3 nucleotide sequence: TGTGCCAGCAGCTTGGGGGGCTCGACAGCCCAAGAGACCCAGTACTTC. The full variable domain, with the rest looked up from reference TRBV5-4 and TRBJ2-5, is ETGVTQSPTHLIKTRGQQVTLRCSSQSGHNTVSWYQQALGQGPQFIFQYYREEENGRGNFPPRFSGLQFPNYSSELNVNALELDDSALYLCASSLGGSTAQETQYFGPGTRLLVL.

The chain couples TRBV4-3 to TRBJ2-7; 7 bases are shared with TRBD2. The germline V gene has CDR1 LGHNA and CDR2 YSLEER. V lost 1 base, J lost 2 bases, and 8 bases stayed unmatched. The CDR3 is 16 amino acids. CDR3 nucleotide sequence: TGCGCCAGCAGCCAAGTAATCAGCGGGGATCCCTACGAGCAGTACTTC. Translating it yields CASSQVISGDPYEQYF.

V gene TRBV4-2 combines with J gene TRBJ2-7; 9 nucleotides agree with TRBD1. With V trimmed by 4 bases and J by 0 bases, 7 bases remained unmatched. Germline-derived CDR1 and CDR2 are LGHNA and YNFKEQ. This CDR3 region has 16 residues. CDR3 sequence: CASSREGQGSSYEQYF. As DNA, the CDR3 is TGTGCCAGCAGCCGGGAAGGACAGGGGAGCTCCTACGAGCAGTACTTC.

The rearrangement uses TRBV5-6 and TRBJ1-6, with D maybe TRBD1 (5 bases). V lost 0 bases and J lost 6, with 7 bases in between. Germline-derived CDR1 and CDR2 are SGHDT and YYEEEE. The CDR3 has 14 residues. The CDR3 spells CASSLVGLNSPLHF. DNA for the CDR3: TGTGCCAGCAGCTTGGTGGGACTTAATTCACCCCTCCACTTT.

The J gene is TRBJ2-5, the V gene TRBV6-1; D possibly uses TRBD1 or TRBD2 (6 bases each). The CDR3 is made up of 16 amino acids. V was trimmed by 2 bases and J by 1 base, leaving 14 bases between them. Germline CDR1 is MNHNS and CDR2 is SASEGT. CDR3 sequence: CASSEQEGGGQETQYF. CDR3 nucleotides: TGTGCCAGCAGTGAACAAGAAGGAGGGGGCCAAGAGACCCAGTACTTC.

The rearrangement uses TRBV5-1 and TRBJ2-3, with D tentatively TRBD2 (6 bases). The CDR3 is 14 residues long. From germline, CDR1 is SGHRS and CDR2 YFSETQ. The ends were cut back, 0 bases at V and 5 bases at J, with 10 bases in the middle. CDR3 in amino acids: CASSLVGEVDTQYF. The CDR3 DNA is TGCGCCAGCAGCTTGGTAGGGGAGGTAGATACGCAGTATTTT.

This clone is deemed medium-sized. The chain links TRBV5-5 to TRBJ2-1, with 10 bases matching TRBD1. V dropped 2 bases and J dropped 8; count of bases not matched to a gene: 10. The CDR3 contains 16 residues. The germline V gene has CDR1 SGHKS and CDR2 YYEKEE (reference sequence). In DNA form, the CDR3 reads TGTGCCAGCAGCTTAGGTTGGACAGGGGGTCTCGATGAGCAGTTCTTC. It codes for CASSLGWTGGLDEQFF.

This sequence joins TRBV4-1 and TRBJ1-4, with D maybe TRBD1 (6 bases). Trimming took 2 bases from V and 8 from J, leaving 12 bases between them. Germline V gives CDR1 MGHRA, CDR2 YSYEKL. This CDR3 contains 14 residues. For the CDR3, the DNA is TGCGCCAGCAGCCAAACAGGGCTAAGGGAAAAACTGTTTTTT. Translating gives CASSQTGLREKLFF.

Notes on this clone: One end of the junction is discordant with germline, which a read error may explain. The rearrangement uses TRBV7-7 and TRBJ2-5; D unresolved. This CDR3 is 13 amino acids long. Germline values: CDR1 SSHAT, CDR2 FNYEAQ (reference sequence). CDR3 in amino acids: CASSLTPQETQYF. The CDR3 DNA is TGTGCTAGCAGCTTAACACCCCAAGAGACCCAGTACTTC. The full variable domain, its missing parts supplied by reference TRBV7-7 and TRBJ2-5, is GAGVSQSPRYKVTKRGQDVTLRCDPISSHATLYWYQQALGQGPEFLTYFNYEAQPDKSGLPSDRFSAERPEGSISTLTIQRTEQRDSAMYRCASSLTPQETQYFGPGTRLLVL.

This chain uses TRBV10-2 with TRBJ1-5; TRBD1 might be the D (5 bases). Trimming took off 2 bases at V and 4 bases at J, with 9 bases between the two ends. The germline V gene has CDR1 WSHSY and CDR2 SAAADI. CDR3 length equals 14 residues. CDR3 nucleotide sequence: TGCGCCAGCAGTGAGCAGGGTGGGAATCAGCCCCAGCATTTT. This translates into CASSEQGGNQPQHF.

This chain links TRBV19 with TRBJ2-3, with no clear D. V dropped 7 bases and J dropped 0 bases, with 8 bases sitting between them. The CDR3 has 13 amino acids. Germline values: CDR1 LNHDA, CDR2 SQIVND (reference sequence). The CDR3 nucleotides are TGTGCCAGTAATCGGGCCAGCACAGATACGCAGTATTTT. Protein product: CASNRASTDTQYF.

The rearrangement joins TRBV2 to TRBJ1-5, with TRBD1 matching 8 bases. This CDR3 is 14 amino acids long. CDR1 and CDR2 from the germline V gene are SNHLY and FYNNEI. The V segment lost 4 bases and the J segment 6 bases; nucleotides outside the gene matches: 5. The CDR3 bases are TGTGCCAGCAGTGGCACAGGGGGAGGTCAGCCCCAGCATTTT. Translating it yields CASSGTGGGQPQHF.

The chain has TRBV5-8 and TRBJ2-7; 7 bases map to TRBD1. Trimming at V came to 0 bases and at J to 0 bases, leaving 0 bases not matched to a gene. Germline V CDR1 and CDR2: SGHTS, YDEGEE. The CDR3 sequence is 14 residues long. The CDR3 protein is CASSLAGGSYEQYF. CDR3 coding DNA: TGTGCCAGCAGCTTGGCAGGGGGCTCCTACGAGCAGTACTTC.

The chain recombines TRBV5-1 with TRBJ2-5; D remains unclear. V lost 0 bases to trimming and J lost 5 bases, with 5 bases between them. There are 12 residues in the CDR3. Germline loops: CDR1 SGHRS, CDR2 YFSETQ. The CDR3 bases are TGCGCCAGCAGCTTGGAAGCTGAGACCCAGTACTTC. Its protein is CASSLEAETQYF.

The rearrangement links TRBV5-6 to TRBJ2-7; 8 bases are a match to TRBD2. Losses at the gene ends were 7 bases for V and 6 bases for J; bases not matched to a gene: 12. The CDR3 runs to 14 residues. Germline CDR1 and CDR2: SGHDT and YYEEEE. The CDR3 sequence is CASGSAGGSLEQYF. CDR3 sequence (DNA): TGTGCCAGCGGCAGTGCGGGGGGCTCTCTCGAGCAGTACTTC. The full variable domain, completed using reference TRBV5-6 and TRBJ2-7, is DAGVTQSPTHLIKTRGQQVTLRCSPKSGHDTVSWYQQALGQGPQFIFQYYEEEERQRGNFPDRFSGHQFPNYSSELNVNALLLGDSALYLCASGSAGGSLEQYFGPGTRLTVT.

This rearrangement joins TRBV6-6 to TRBJ2-7; D is uncertain. The CDR3 is 12 amino acids. The germline gives CDR1 MNHNY, CDR2 SVGAGI (reference sequence). Trimming shortened V by 4 bases and J by 2 bases, and 6 bases separated the two germline ends. The CDR3 sequence is CASSLGTYEQYF. CDR3 nucleotide sequence: TGTGCCAGCAGTTTAGGAACCTACGAGCAGTACTTC.

The genes are TRBV18 and TRBJ1-2; D call uncertain. Per germline, CDR1 KGHSH and CDR2 LQKENI. CDR3 length: 13 residues. The V end lost 1 base, the J end lost 1 base, and 4 bases lay between the germline ends. CDR3 bases: TGTGCCAGCTCACCACAGGGTAACTATGGCTACACCTTC. Translated, it gives CASSPQGNYGYTF.

V and J are TRBV29-1 and TRBJ2-3; D remains ambiguous. The V end lost 5 bases, the J end lost 4 bases, and 19 bases lay between the germline ends. The CDR3 loop spans 15 amino acids. Per the germline V gene, CDR1 is SQVTM and CDR2 is ANQGSEA. For the CDR3, the DNA is TGCAGCGTTCTGGGTGGGTCTCCCGTCCCAGATACGCAGTATTTT. This sequence encodes CSVLGGSPVPDTQYF.